The sequence of this T cell receptor beta chain was determined in a study of T cells in Graves' hyperthyroidism and ophthalmopathy. General study results and limits: Most clonotypes expanded in the thyroid (above 0.001) were also present in blood.

Patients counted as stable if ophthalmopathy did not develop within 18 months. The study enrolled patients aged 18 to 65 with newly diagnosed hyperthyroidism of under 2 months' duration. Diagnosing involved the use of clinical symptoms, serum thyroxine and TRAb, thyroid ultrasound and orbital computed tomography. TCR beta CDR3 region amplification was performed from RNA transcripts. During a first-round RT-PCR of the TCR CDR3, the HTBI primer set was used. TCRdb re-called the multiplex PCR reads with MiXCR, one entry per CDR3 protein. The sample shows more than 350,000 distinct CDR3 sequences, 15% of them seen only once. The CDR3 contains 15 residues. The J segment lost 2 bases and the V segment lost 2 bases, leaving 4 bases of the junction unmatched. Per germline, CDR1 KGHSH and CDR2 LQKENI. Points on this clonotype: The antigen is undetermined.

The TCR was taken from a woman in her thirties with Graves' hyperthyroidism. The chain uses TRBV18 and TRBJ2-5; TRBD1 matches 8 bases. The sample consisted of blood. The CDR3 region is CASSPGQGIQETQYF. CDR3 DNA: TGTGCCAGCTCACCAGGACAGGGCATACAAGAGACCCAGTACTTC.